The 32 T cell receptor beta chains given below trace back to one sample, sequenced in a study of CD8 T cells in Susac syndrome (dated by TCRdb to the late 2010s). Library preparation used the immunoSEQ multiplex PCR assay. RNA was extracted using the RNeasy kit, and about 0.5 to 1 microgram was reverse transcribed with random hexamers. TCRdb reprocessed the public reads (quality trimming at Q25 with fastp, clone calling with MiXCR) and kept in-frame beta chains. Duplicate CDR3 protein sequences are folded into a single record with the most common DNA and genes. For this sample the table gives 200,000 to 250,000 distinct CDR3 sequences, of which 95% were detected only once. In total, the top ten clones hold 0.08% to 0.095% of the sample. The sequenced sample consisted of CD4+ T cells from PBMCs. The receptors derive from a human donor with multiple sclerosis.

The rearrangement uses TRBV30 and TRBJ2-5; no reliable D call. The J call may be faulty, since TRBJ2-1 better matches the DNA end. The CDR3 contains 11 residues. Germline loops: CDR1 GTSNPN, CDR2 SVGIG (reference sequence). The CDR3 sequence: CAWSVRITQFF. CDR3 DNA: TGTGCCTGGAGTGTACGAATAACCCAGTTCTTC.

V gene TRBV7-9 combines with J gene TRBJ1-4, with D unresolved. V was trimmed by 1 base and J by 7 bases, leaving 10 bases between them. The CDR3 totals 14 residues. Germline CDR1 and CDR2: SEHNR and FQNEAQ (reference sequence). As DNA, the CDR3 is TGTGCCAGCAGCTTAGGGTGGCCTAGTGAAAAACTGTTTTTT. Protein: CASSLGWPSEKLFF.

The chain carries TRBV4-2 and TRBJ1-1; no firm D call. The germline CDR1 and CDR2 sequences are LGHNA and YNFKEQ. The CDR3 is 16 residues long. V lost 0 bases and J lost 0, with 11 bases in between. CDR3 bases: TGTGCCAGCAGCCAAGATAACAGACTCTTGAACACTGAAGCTTTCTTT. Translated, it gives CASSQDNRLLNTEAFF.

This clonotype was observed once. The germline gene is not matched at one end of the junction; a read error may be the cause. The V and J genes are TRBV2 and TRBJ2-7, with no clear D. Germline CDR1 is SNHLY and CDR2 is FYNNEI. The length of the CDR3 is 12 residues. CDR3 region: CASREAGYEQYF. As DNA, the CDR3 is TGTGCCAGCAGGGAAGCCGGCTACGAGCAGTACTTC.

The chain combines TRBV11-1 with TRBJ2-1; D unclear. V was trimmed by 1 base and J by 7 bases, leaving 11 bases between them. Germline CDR1 and CDR2: SGHAT and FQDESV (reference sequence). The CDR3 is 14 residues long. For the CDR3, the DNA is TGTGCCAGCAGCTTAGAGGTCAGTAGGAATGAGCAGTTCTTC. It specifies CASSLEVSRNEQFF.

CDR3 loop: CATTGANVLTF. For the CDR3, the DNA is TGTGCCACGACTGGGGCCAACGTCCTGACTTTC. The V call is TRBV5-4, the J call TRBJ2-6; no clear D gene. The CDR3 consists of 11 residues. CDR1 and CDR2 (germline): SGHNT, YYREEE (reference sequence). V was shortened by 9 bases and J by 2 bases, with 3 bases between the two germline ends.

The J gene is TRBJ2-1, the V gene TRBV15; unclear D gene. The V and J ends lost 0 bases and 8 bases respectively, with 11 bases between them. The germline V gene has CDR1 LNHNV and CDR2 YYDKDF (reference sequence). CDR3 length: 14 residues. CDR3 nucleotides: TGTGCCACCAGCAGAGAGTCCGGAACGTATGAGCAGTTCTTC. Its translation: CATSRESGTYEQFF. The whole variable domain, remainder taken from reference TRBV15 and TRBJ2-1, is DAMVIQNPRYQVTQFGKPVTLSCSQTLNHNVMYWYQQKSSQAPKLLFHYYDKDFNNEADTPDNFQSRRPNTSFCFLDIRSPGLGDTAMYLCATSRESGTYEQFFGPGTRLTVL.

V and J are TRBV4-2 and TRBJ2-3; 10 positions agree with TRBD2. Trimming cost V 2 bases and J 4 bases; bases outside gene matches: 6. CDR1 and CDR2 from the germline V gene are LGHNA and YNFKEQ. The CDR3 runs to 16 residues. The CDR3 loop reads CASSQRPSGSSDTQYF. DNA for the CDR3: TGTGCCAGCAGCCAAAGACCTAGCGGGAGTTCAGATACGCAGTATTTT.

DNA for the CDR3: TGCAGCGTTGACGCCCTAGCGATCCCAGTCTATGGCACAGATACGCAGTATTTT. The encoded protein is CSVDALAIPVYGTDTQYF. The chain recombines TRBV29-1 with TRBJ2-3, with D perhaps matching TRBD2 (6 bases). The germline V gene encodes CDR1 SQVTM and CDR2 ANQGSEA. The length of the CDR3 is 18 residues. Deletions cut 3 bases from V and 1 base from J, with 23 bases between.

In its sample, this clonotype was seen once. The CDR3: CASSLIGTGVKEKLFF. CDR3 bases: TGTGCCAGCAGTTTAATCGGGACAGGGGTAAAGGAAAAACTGTTTTTT. This chain joins TRBV12-3 or TRBV12-4 and TRBJ1-4; TRBD1 agrees at 10 bases. After removal of 2 bases from V and 8 bases from J, the junction contained 8 bases not matched to a gene. The CDR3 has 16 residues.

The chain joins TRBV7-2 to TRBJ2-4; the D gene is possibly TRBD1 (6 bases). The CDR3 is made up of 16 amino acids. Germline CDR1 and CDR2: SGHTA and FQGNSA. V lost 1 base and J 1 base, leaving 11 bases between the germline ends. This CDR3 reads CASSLVPRGAKNIQYF. The CDR3 bases are TGTGCCAGCAGCTTAGTGCCGAGGGGGGCCAAAAACATTCAGTACTTC.

This rearrangement joins TRBV3-1 to TRBJ2-7, with D possibly TRBD2 on 6 matching bases. Trimming removed 1 base from V and 4 bases from J, with 11 bases in between. CDR1 is LGHDT and CDR2 is YNNKEL in the germline V gene (reference sequence). This CDR3 is built from 14 residues. CDR3 DNA sequence: TGTGCCAGCAGCCAAGGGGAGGTCTGGTACGAGCAGTACTTC. Translated: CASSQGEVWYEQYF.

The J gene is TRBJ1-5, the V gene TRBV15; D perhaps matches TRBD1 (5 bases). The CDR3 runs 13 residues. Germline lookup yields CDR1 LNHNV and CDR2 YYDKDF (reference sequence). With 9 bases removed from V and 5 bases from J, the gap between germline ends came to 14 bases. The chain's CDR3 is CATTEGFDQPQHF. CDR3 in DNA: TGTGCCACGACAGAGGGCTTTGATCAGCCCCAGCATTTT.

Here the CDR3 DNA reads TGTGCCAGCAGTTTAAATTGGGAGACCCAGTACTTC. Translated, it gives CASSLNWETQYF. V gene TRBV12-3 or TRBV12-4 combines with J gene TRBJ2-5; D is ambiguous. The V and J ends lost 2 bases and 5 bases respectively, with 6 bases between them. The CDR3 length is 12 residues.

This rearrangement joins TRBV27 to TRBJ2-7; 10 bases are a match to TRBD2. The CDR3 contains 14 residues. Germline V CDR1 and CDR2: MNHEY, SMNVEV (reference sequence). The ends lost 6 bases at V and 5 bases at J; junction bases unmatched: 7. In DNA form, the CDR3 reads TGTGCCAGCAGGTTAGCGGGGGGAATTAACGAGCAGTACTTC. Translating it yields CASRLAGGINEQYF.

V and J are TRBV2 and TRBJ1-2; D is ambiguous. Trimming removed 1 base from V and 0 bases from J, with 6 bases in between. The CDR3 runs to 14 residues. Germline-derived CDR1 and CDR2 are SNHLY and FYNNEI. Here the CDR3 DNA reads TGTGCCAGCAGTGAAGTGGCGCCTAACTATGGCTACACCTTC. This encodes CASSEVAPNYGYTF.

The chain carries TRBV19 and TRBJ1-4; tentative D call: TRBD1 (6 bases). The germline gives CDR1 LNHDA, CDR2 SQIVND (reference sequence). The CDR3 is 15 residues long. V lost 6 bases, J lost 5 bases, and 16 bases lay in between. The CDR3 DNA follows: TGTGCCAGTAGCGCCCTCGGGGGGCAGAATGAAAAACTGTTTTTT. As protein: CASSALGGQNEKLFF.

The J gene is TRBJ1-2, the V gene TRBV3-1; 7 bases are shared with TRBD1. Germline V gene data show CDR1 as LGHDT and CDR2 as YNNKEL (reference sequence). The trim removed 6 bases at V and 4 bases at J, leaving 8 bases unmatched. CDR3 size: 14 residues. CDR3 residues: CASRPPGQRYGYTF. CDR3 nucleotides: TGTGCCAGCAGGCCCCCGGGACAGCGCTATGGCTACACCTTC.

The chain uses TRBV29-1 and TRBJ1-4; 7 nucleotides line up with TRBD1. V gave up 7 bases and J gave up 4 bases; unmatched junction bases: 9. Germline loops: CDR1 SQVTM, CDR2 ANQGSEA. This CDR3 comprises 14 residues. The CDR3 nucleotides are TGCAGCGGGGGATCCGGGACAGTTAATGAAAAACTGTTTTTT. This gives the protein CSGGSGTVNEKLFF.

This chain uses TRBV5-6 with TRBJ2-3; D not certain. The V end lost 6 bases, the J end lost 2 bases, and 13 bases lay between the germline ends. The V gene's germline CDR1 is SGHDT and CDR2 YYEEEE. The CDR3 runs 14 residues. The CDR3 is CASTPRVITDTQYF. The CDR3 DNA follows: TGTGCCAGCACTCCAAGGGTTATCACAGATACGCAGTATTTT.

J is TRBJ2-1 and V is TRBV5-4, with unresolved D. The CDR3 contains 14 residues. The germline V and J ends were trimmed by 0 bases and 9 bases, with 13 bases remaining between them. The germline V gene has CDR1 SGHNT and CDR2 YYREEE (reference sequence). Here the CDR3 reads CASSLVASFGEQFF. CDR3 bases: TGTGCCAGCAGCTTGGTTGCATCATTCGGTGAGCAGTTCTTC.

The chain links TRBV15 to TRBJ2-5; TRBD1 might be the D (6 bases). Germline CDR1 LNHNV, CDR2 YYDKDF (reference sequence). The V end lost 0 bases, the J end lost 7 bases, and 12 bases lay between the germline ends. CDR3 length equals 14 residues. DNA of the CDR3: TGTGCCACCAGCAGAGATACAGGGTTTGCGACCCAGTACTTC. This encodes CATSRDTGFATQYF.

J is TRBJ1-1 and V is TRBV5-1; D remains unclear. The CDR3 has 14 residues. Germline lookup yields CDR1 SGHRS and CDR2 YFSETQ. V was pared by 2 bases and J by 7 bases, with 15 bases between. In nucleotides, the CDR3 is TGCGCCAGCAGCTTAGAACCGAGACTAGGTGAAGCTTTCTTT. Its translation: CASSLEPRLGEAFF.

This clonotype appeared once. The chain couples TRBV28 to TRBJ2-5; 7 bases align to TRBD1. This CDR3 is built from 11 residues. J lost 3 bases, V lost 8 bases, and 0 bases had no gene match. The germline CDR1 and CDR2 sequences are MDHEN and SYDVKM. CDR3 DNA sequence: TGTGCCAGCGGGACAGAAGAGACCCAGTACTTC. Amino acid sequence: CASGTEETQYF.

This chain connects TRBV30 to TRBJ1-5; D gene unclear. The V gene lost 3 bases and the J gene lost 4 bases, with 13 bases spanning the gap. Germline-derived CDR1 and CDR2 are GTSNPN and SVGIG (reference sequence). The CDR3 sequence is 14 residues long. The CDR3 DNA reads as TGTGCCTGGAGCAGGACGGCTTTGAATCAGCCCCAGCATTTT. Residues: CAWSRTALNQPQHF.

The chain recombines TRBV29-1 with TRBJ1-2; D is possibly TRBD1 (5 bases). With 6 bases removed from V and 5 bases from J, the gap between germline ends came to 13 bases. The CDR3 has 12 amino acids. CDR1 SQVTM and CDR2 ANQGSEA come from the germline V gene. The chain's CDR3 is CSVRGGVYGYTF. The CDR3 DNA reads as TGCAGCGTCCGCGGGGGGGTATATGGCTACACCTTC. Variable domain in full (rest from reference TRBV29-1 and TRBJ1-2): SAVISQKPSRDICQRGTSLTIQCQVDSQVTMMFWYRQQPGQSLTLIATANQGSEATYESGFVIDKFPISRPNLTFSTLTVSNMSPEDSSIYLCSVRGGVYGYTFGSGTRLTVV.

The chain joins TRBV7-9 to TRBJ2-3; 13 nucleotides match TRBD2. Germline V gene sequence: CDR1 SEHNR, CDR2 FQNEAQ (reference sequence). The length of the CDR3 is 17 residues. V dropped 6 bases and J dropped 6; count of bases not matched to a gene: 12. CDR3 residues: CASRPLAGTSGTDTQYF. The CDR3 coding sequence is TGTGCCAGCAGACCCCTCGCCGGGACTAGCGGGACTGATACGCAGTATTTT. The whole variable domain, remainder taken from reference TRBV7-9 and TRBJ2-3, is DTGVSQNPRHKITKRGQNVTFRCDPISEHNRLYWYRQTLGQGPEFLTYFQNEAQLEKSRLLSDRFSAERPKGSFSTLEIQRTEQGDSAMYLCASRPLAGTSGTDTQYFGPGTRLTVL.

The chain recombines TRBV12-3 or TRBV12-4 with TRBJ1-1; D is unclear. Trimming pared 1 base from V and 7 bases from J, leaving 10 bases between. The CDR3 is 13 residues long. The CDR3 bases are TGTGCCAGCAGTTTAGAGGGTGGTGGTGAAGCTTTCTTT. It yields the protein CASSLEGGGEAFF.

This clonotype has just one count. The chain combines TRBV14 with TRBJ1-1, with D maybe TRBD1 (5 bases). The CDR3 consists of 16 residues. The germline V gene has CDR1 SGHDN and CDR2 FVKESK. Trimming pared 3 bases from V and 2 bases from J, leaving 16 bases between. CDR3 DNA: TGTGCCAGCAGCCACCGCTCCGGGGCAGCCAACACTGAAGCTTTCTTT. Protein product: CASSHRSGAANTEAFF. Looking up the rest from reference TRBV14 and TRBJ1-1 gives the full variable domain: EAGVTQFPSHSVIEKGQTVTLRCDPISGHDNLYWYRRVMGKEIKFLLHFVKESKQDESGMPNNRFLAERTGGTYSTLKVQPAELEDSGVYFCASSHRSGAANTEAFFGQGTRLTVV.

Regarding this clonotype: The junction does not match germline at one end; this may be a read error. This chain connects TRBV19 to TRBJ2-2; D may match TRBD1 or TRBD2 (5 bases each). CDR1 LNHDA and CDR2 SQIVND come from the germline V gene (reference sequence). This CDR3 spans 16 amino acids. CDR3 sequence (DNA): TGTGCCAGTAGTTCCCCGTTAGGTCGGGGCACCAGGGAGCTGTTTTTT. Translating it yields CASSSPLGRGTRELFF.

The rearrangement uses TRBV18 and TRBJ2-3; the D gene is possibly TRBD2 (7 bases). This CDR3 region has 15 residues. CDR1 and CDR2 (germline): KGHSH, LQKENI. The ends were cut back, 2 bases at V and 3 bases at J, with 12 bases in the middle. CDR3 amino acids: CASSPTAGATDTQYF. For the CDR3, the DNA is TGTGCCAGCTCACCAACGGCGGGGGCAACAGATACGCAGTATTTT.

This chain joins TRBV29-1 and TRBJ2-1; TRBD2 matches 13 bases. Germline CDR1 reads SQVTM; CDR2 reads ANQGSEA. There are 19 residues in the CDR3. The V and J ends lost 4 bases and 0 bases, in that order; junction bases with no gene match: 12. The CDR3 reads CSVVRGTSGALSSYNEQFF. The CDR3 DNA sequence: TGCAGCGTTGTGCGGGGGACTAGCGGGGCCCTTAGCTCCTACAATGAGCAGTTCTTC.